These T cell receptor beta chains were read from a single sample in a study of CD8 T cells in Susac syndrome. TCRdb reanalysed the immunoSEQ multiplex PCR reads using MiXCR and keeps one entry per CDR3 protein. Among nearly 25,000 distinct CDR3 sequences listed, around 93% were seen once. The material sequenced was CD8+ T cells from PBMCs. The source of these receptors is a human donor with Susac syndrome. CDR3s include the opening cysteine and the closing phenylalanine or tryptophan. Each record gives: clone size, D gene, V gene, J gene, CDR3 DNA, CDR3 protein. The D gene is left open where the match is weak. The size field is filled for only some rows; it gives once, few, many or a size class.

>.|.|TRBV5-4|TRBJ2-4
TGTGCCAGCAGCTTTGATGGGGTCGAAGAGCCAGCCAAAAACATTCAGTACTTC
CASSFDGVEEPAKNIQYF
>.|TRBD1|TRBV20-1|TRBJ2-7
TGCAGTGCTAGAAACCCGGGACAGGAAACCTACGAGCAGTACTTC
CSARNPGQETYEQYF
>.|.|TRBV6-2/TRBV6-3|TRBJ1-2
TGTGCCAGCATTTTAAGCCCTGAGGACGGCGATGGCTACACCTTC
CASILSPEDGDGYTF
>.|TRBD2|TRBV7-3|TRBJ2-5
TGTGCCAGCAGCCGCGCCCAGTGGCGGGGGGGTTCGGAGACCCAGTACTTC
CASSRAQWRGGSETQYF
>.|TRBD2|TRBV5-1|TRBJ2-6
TGCGCCAGCAGCCCCCGTGGACTAGCTCCTGGGGCCAACGTCCTGACTTTC
CASSPRGLAPGANVLTF
>.|TRBD1|TRBV20-1|TRBJ2-7
TGCAGTGCTAGAGGCCCCGGGACAGGGCACTCCTACGAGCAGTACTTC
CSARGPGTGHSYEQYF
>once|TRBD1|TRBV29-1|TRBJ1-2
TGCAGCGTTGAAGACTACAGGGGGACCTACACCTTC
CSVEDYRGTYTF
>.|.|TRBV7-9|TRBJ2-6
TGTGCCAGCACCTCCTTTCTCGGGGGCCCCTCTGGGGCCAACGTCCTGACTTTC
CASTSFLGGPSGANVLTF
>.|TRBD1|TRBV28|TRBJ1-2
TGTGCCAGCAGTTTAAGCCCAAGACAGGGCGGGTATGGCTACACCTTC
CASSLSPRQGGYGYTF
>.|.|TRBV2|TRBJ1-2
TGTGCCAGCAGGGAAGGGACCTCAGGGCTCTATGGCTACACCTTC
CASREGTSGLYGYTF
>.|.|TRBV6-6|TRBJ2-1
TGTGCCACCCGGCCGGGGGTCTCCTACAATGAGCAGTTCTTC
CATRPGVSYNEQFF
>.|TRBD1|TRBV14|TRBJ2-7
TGTGCCAGCAGCCCCGGACAGGGGGCCTACGAGCAGTACTTC
CASSPGQGAYEQYF
>.|.|TRBV4-3|TRBJ2-1
TGCGCCAGCAGCCAAGACTTGGGTTACGCTGAGCAGTTCTTC
CASSQDLGYAEQFF
>.|.|TRBV19|TRBJ1-6
TGTGCCAGTAGTATAGATCAATGGGATAATTCACCCCTCCACTTT
CASSIDQWDNSPLHF
>.|.|TRBV7-3|TRBJ1-2
TGTGCCAGCAGCTTAGGGGGCGCATTCGGCTACACCTTC
CASSLGGAFGYTF
>once|.|TRBV14|TRBJ1-2
TGTGCCAGCAGCCCTGGGACACCTAGAACTAACTATGGCTACACCTTC
CASSPGTPRTNYGYTF
>.|.|TRBV29-1|TRBJ2-7
TGCAGCGTTGAAAGGGGGACCCCCTACGAGCAGTACTTC
CSVERGTPYEQYF
>.|TRBD1|TRBV29-1|TRBJ2-7
TGCAGCGTTGCATGGGACAGGGGGTCCTACGAGCAGTACTTC
CSVAWDRGSYEQYF
>once|.|TRBV2|TRBJ2-7
TGTGCCAGCAACGGACACTCCTACGAGCAGTACTTC
CASNGHSYEQYF
>.|.|TRBV9|TRBJ1-2
TGTGCCAGCAGCGCCATTGGGCCATACAGAGGGTATGGCTACACCTTC
CASSAIGPYRGYGYTF
>.|TRBD1|TRBV5-1|TRBJ2-1
TGCGCCAGCAGCCCCGGACAGGGTCCTTCGGTACGCCAACTCAATGAGCAGTTCTTC
CASSPGQGPSVRQLNEQFF
>.|TRBD2|TRBV28|TRBJ2-5
TGTGCCAGCAGCCATACTAGCGGGGGGGCCGGCCGGGAGACCCAGTACTTC
CASSHTSGGAGRETQYF
>.|.|TRBV15|TRBJ2-1
TGTGCCACCAGCCCGACTCAGGGGAGGTATGAGCAGTTCTTC
CATSPTQGRYEQFF
>.|TRBD1|TRBV7-9|TRBJ2-3
TGTGCCAGCAGCCACAGGACAGGGCTCACAGATACGCAGTATTTT
CASSHRTGLTDTQYF
>.|.|TRBV4-3|TRBJ1-4
TGCGCCAGCAGCCAAGAAGATTTGTCAGAAACGGCTGAAAAACTGTTTTTT
CASSQEDLSETAEKLFF
>.|.|TRBV21-1|TRBJ2-7
TGTGCCAGCAGCAAGGGCGGGAGTGGCGAGCAGTACTTC
CASSKGGSGEQYF
>once|TRBD1|TRBV7-9|TRBJ2-1
TGTGCCAGCAGCTATGGACAGGGGTTAGGTGAGCAGTTCTTC
CASSYGQGLGEQFF
>.|.|TRBV7-3|TRBJ2-6
TGTGCCAGCAGCCTAAGGGGAGGGGCCAACGTCCTGACTTTC
CASSLRGGANVLTF
>.|.|TRBV7-9|TRBJ2-5
TGTGCCAGCAGCTTAGCTGTGAGGGAGACCCAGTACTTC
CASSLAVRETQYF
>.|.|TRBV6-5|TRBJ2-7
TGTGCCAGCAGTTACAAGGGGACCTACTACGAGCAGTACTTC
CASSYKGTYYEQYF
>.|.|TRBV7-3|TRBJ2-3
TGTGCCAGCAGCTTAGGGCTCCCGCCCACAGATACGCAGTATTTT
CASSLGLPPTDTQYF
>.|TRBD1|TRBV7-9|TRBJ2-7
TGTGCCAGCAGCTTTGAGGGACAGGGGGTCTACGAGCAGTACTTC
CASSFEGQGVYEQYF
>.|.|TRBV2|TRBJ2-4
TGTGCCAGCAGGAACCCTTTAGCCAAAAACATTCAGTACTTC
CASRNPLAKNIQYF